This T cell receptor (beta chain) is drawn from a study of T-cell memory formation after mild COVID-19. To note about this clonotype: Its specificity is unknown.

Study-wide findings and caveats: Clones contracting day 15 to 85 were balanced CD4/CD8; later expanders leaned CD4+. Pre-infection memory already had some responding clones, implying cross-reactive memory joined. Researchers could not confirm that second-wave clones peaking on day 37 targeted SARS-CoV-2. CD4+ contracting clones lay mainly in CM and EM, CD8+ ones in EMRA.

The CDR3 extends over 13 amino acids. Trimming shortened V by 2 bases and J by 9 bases, and 8 bases separated the two germline ends. Germline V gives CDR1 MGHDK, CDR2 SYGVNS. MiXCR was run by TCRdb on the 5' RACE reads, yielding one entry per CDR3 protein. The sample lists about 200,000 distinct CDR3 sequences; 16% were seen once. The chain carries TRBV25-1 and TRBJ1-6, with D uncertain. The receptor's source is an adult woman who had mild COVID-19 (a few samples of this study predate the infection). Cell type and time point are not known. Sequenced material: PBMCs or a T cell subset sorted from them (not recorded which). CDR3 region: CASSERGFSPLHF. CDR3 DNA: TGTGCCAGCAGTGAAAGAGGCTTTTCACCCCTCCACTTT.